This entry lists 17 T cell receptor beta chains sequenced from one sample in a study of technical replicates of blood from a few donors. Generated by immunoSEQ multiplex PCR, the TCRdb table keeps only in-frame clones and is missing some. The sample includes around 100,000 clones, 85% to 95% seen only once; the top ten take about 0.37%. Material: T cells isolated from PBMCs. The receptors shown here come from a human donor in good health.

This chain joins TRBV5-1 and TRBJ2-1, with 7 bases lining up with TRBD2. CDR1 is SGHRS and CDR2 is YFSETQ in the germline V gene. With 5 bases clipped from V and 6 bases from J, the junction kept 11 bases outside the gene matches. This CDR3 comprises 15 residues. This CDR3 is CASSGIGEGGNEQFF. CDR3 coding DNA: TGCGCCAGCAGTGGGATAGGGGAGGGTGGCAATGAGCAGTTCTTC.

The rearrangement links TRBV2 to TRBJ1-5; TRBD1 is a possible D gene (5 bases). The CDR3 consists of 15 residues. The germline V and J ends were trimmed by 2 bases and 4 bases, with 12 bases remaining between them. Germline CDR1 reads SNHLY; CDR2 reads FYNNEI. As DNA, the CDR3 is TGTGCCAGCAGTGAACTAGACAGAGGTAATCAGCCCCAGCATTTT. Protein: CASSELDRGNQPQHF. Combining the CDR3 with reference TRBV2 and TRBJ1-5 gives the whole variable domain EPEVTQTPSHQVTQMGQEVILRCVPISNHLYFYWYRQILGQKVEFLVSFYNNEISEKSEIFDDQFSVERPDGSNFTLKIRSTKLEDSAMYFCASSELDRGNQPQHFGDGTRLSIL.

This clone was counted a single time. The chain carries TRBV11-2 and TRBJ2-7; 11 nucleotides align to TRBD1. The germline CDR1 and CDR2 sequences are SGHAT and FQNNGV. With V trimmed by 5 bases and J by 7 bases, 13 bases remained unmatched. The CDR3 loop spans 16 amino acids. This CDR3 reads CASSDEADRGPGEQYF. The CDR3 coding sequence is TGTGCCAGCAGCGACGAAGCGGACAGGGGGCCGGGTGAGCAGTACTTC.

This rearrangement joins TRBV5-1 to TRBJ2-1; D is uncertain. The CDR3 is 13 amino acids. Trimming left V 0 bases short and J 4 bases short, with 5 bases between. Germline CDR1 and CDR2: SGHRS and YFSETQ. CDR3 region: CASSLGGYNEQFF. Here the CDR3 DNA reads TGCGCCAGCAGCTTGGGCGGATACAATGAGCAGTTCTTC.

The rearrangement uses TRBV2 and TRBJ1-5, with TRBD1 identical over 7 bases. Looked up from germline, CDR1 is SNHLY and CDR2 is FYNNEI. CDR3 length equals 16 residues. The ends lost 4 bases at V and 6 bases at J; junction bases unmatched: 12. The CDR3: CASSGSVTGAGQPQHF. The CDR3 DNA sequence: TGTGCCAGCAGTGGGTCCGTAACAGGGGCCGGTCAGCCCCAGCATTTT.

The J gene is TRBJ1-2, the V gene TRBV28; TRBD1 matches at 10 bases. CDR1 and CDR2 (germline): MDHEN, SYDVKM. Trimming removed 5 bases from V and 6 bases from J; junction bases left unmatched: 6. The CDR3 loop spans 14 amino acids. The CDR3: CASSPDRGGHGYTF. The CDR3, as DNA: TGTGCCAGCAGTCCGGACAGGGGGGGGCATGGCTACACCTTC.

The chain joins TRBV19 to TRBJ1-1; D is uncertain. V lost 2 bases, J lost 1 base, and 8 bases lay in between. The CDR3 totals 14 residues. Germline CDR1 reads LNHDA; CDR2 reads SQIVND (reference sequence). The CDR3 loop reads CASSIREWNTEAFF. The CDR3 DNA reads TGTGCCAGTAGTATAAGGGAGTGGAACACTGAAGCTTTCTTT.

The chain combines TRBV5-5 with TRBJ1-2; D is uncertain. The V end lost 0 bases, the J end lost 4 bases, and 16 bases lay between the germline ends. Germline assignment: CDR1 SGHKS and CDR2 YYEKEE (reference sequence). The CDR3 extends over 16 amino acids. The DNA for the CDR3 is TGTGCCAGCAGCTTGGATAGATACCAAGCGGGCTATGGCTACACCTTC. This translates into CASSLDRYQAGYGYTF.

V is TRBV7-9 and J is TRBJ1-5, with TRBD1 matching 9 bases. This CDR3 contains 13 residues. The trim removed 5 bases at V and 5 bases at J, leaving 1 base unmatched. Germline V gene sequence: CDR1 SEHNR, CDR2 FQNEAQ (reference sequence). CDR3: CASSRTGDQPQHF. The CDR3 bases are TGTGCCAGCAGCCGGACAGGGGATCAGCCCCAGCATTTT.

V usage is TRBV18 and J usage is TRBJ1-2; tentatively, D is TRBD1 (6 bases). V was shortened by 3 bases and J by 5 bases, with 13 bases between the two germline ends. The CDR3 sequence is 14 residues long. Germline values: CDR1 KGHSH, CDR2 LQKENI. The CDR3, as DNA: TGTGCCAGCTCACCTGTCCCGGACAGATATGGCTACACCTTC. As protein: CASSPVPDRYGYTF.

V is TRBV27 and J is TRBJ2-7; D is perhaps TRBD2 (5 bases). Germline lookup yields CDR1 MNHEY and CDR2 SMNVEV (reference sequence). CDR3 length equals 15 residues. The germline V and J ends were trimmed by 5 bases and 2 bases, with 16 bases remaining between them. The CDR3 sequence: CASSPIGRGTYEQYF. The CDR3 DNA reads as TGTGCCAGCAGTCCCATAGGGAGAGGAACCTACGAGCAGTACTTC.

This chain links TRBV19 with TRBJ1-4; D unresolved. V was cut by 6 bases and J by 5 bases, with 16 bases left in between. Germline CDR1 LNHDA, CDR2 SQIVND (reference sequence). The length of the CDR3 is 15 residues. CDR3 residues: CASSTGVRPNEKLFF. CDR3 coding DNA: TGTGCCAGTAGCACGGGAGTCAGACCAAATGAAAAACTGTTTTTT.

The J gene is TRBJ2-7, the V gene TRBV5-1; 12 bases agree with TRBD2. V lost 6 bases and J lost 3; bases outside the gene matches: 7. CDR3 length: 15 amino acids. Looked up from germline, CDR1 is SGHRS and CDR2 is YFSETQ. CDR3 loop: CASTPGLAGYYEQYF. For the CDR3, the DNA is TGCGCCAGCACCCCTGGACTAGCGGGATACTACGAGCAGTACTTC.

The genes are TRBV28 and TRBJ1-3, with unresolved D. This CDR3 has 16 amino acids. Germline values: CDR1 MDHEN, CDR2 SYDVKM. V lost 3 bases and J lost 0, with 12 bases in between. This chain's CDR3 is CASSFLPRYSGNTIYF. The CDR3 bases are TGTGCCAGCAGTTTCCTACCCCGTTACTCTGGAAACACCATATATTTT.

V usage is TRBV7-9 and J usage is TRBJ2-3, with a tentative D call TRBD2 (6 bases). V was shortened by 1 base and J by 1 base, with 9 bases between the two germline ends. The CDR3 totals 15 residues. Germline assignment: CDR1 SEHNR and CDR2 FQNEAQ (reference sequence). CDR3 bases: TGTGCCAGCAGCTTAGTAGTAGCGGGCACAGATACGCAGTATTTT. As protein: CASSLVVAGTDTQYF. The full variable domain, in which reference TRBV7-9 and TRBJ2-3 provide the parts outside the CDR3, is DTGVSQNPRHKITKRGQNVTFRCDPISEHNRLYWYRQTLGQGPEFLTYFQNEAQLEKSRLLSDRFSAERPKGSFSTLEIQRTEQGDSAMYLCASSLVVAGTDTQYFGPGTRLTVL.

V is TRBV4-3 and J is TRBJ1-1; D is possibly TRBD1 (5 bases). The CDR3 runs 12 residues. V gave up 1 base and J gave up 6 bases, with 6 bases separating them. Per germline, CDR1 LGHNA and CDR2 YSLEER. This CDR3 is CASSQAGAEAFF. The CDR3 DNA reads as TGCGCCAGCAGCCAAGCGGGGGCTGAAGCTTTCTTT.

The rearrangement joins TRBV2 to TRBJ2-1, with 7 bases matching TRBD2. The V segment lost 7 bases and the J segment 9 bases; nucleotides outside the gene matches: 3. The CDR3 extends over 11 amino acids. CDR1 and CDR2 (germline): SNHLY, FYNNEI. CDR3 sequence reads: CASIGGSEQFF. For the CDR3, the DNA is TGTGCCAGCATCGGGGGGAGTGAGCAGTTCTTC.